Described below is a single T cell receptor beta chain sequence and its context. The sample belongs to a study of radiotherapy plus CTLA-4 blockade in lung cancer. Focal radiation and CTLA-4 blockade (ipilimumab) were tested in chemo-refractory metastatic non-small-cell lung cancer patients. Per the germline V gene, CDR1 is MDHEN and CDR2 is SYDVKM. The CDR3 is 14 residues long. V lost 7 bases to trimming and J lost 3 bases, with 16 bases between them. Data came from immunoSEQ multiplex PCR; TCRdb stores just in-frame clones and leaves some out. The table shows approximately 67,000 clones, with about four fifths occurring only once.

The sequence was obtained from a human donor with non-small cell lung cancer who had a partial response to radiotherapy plus ipilimumab. V usage is TRBV28 and J usage is TRBJ2-7; no reliable D call. The sample in question was peripheral blood, obtained from a patient treated with radiotherapy plus ipilimumab. The CDR3 loop is CASIRATPYYEQYF. The CDR3 bases are TGTGCCAGCATTCGCGCTACCCCCTACTACGAGCAGTACTTC.